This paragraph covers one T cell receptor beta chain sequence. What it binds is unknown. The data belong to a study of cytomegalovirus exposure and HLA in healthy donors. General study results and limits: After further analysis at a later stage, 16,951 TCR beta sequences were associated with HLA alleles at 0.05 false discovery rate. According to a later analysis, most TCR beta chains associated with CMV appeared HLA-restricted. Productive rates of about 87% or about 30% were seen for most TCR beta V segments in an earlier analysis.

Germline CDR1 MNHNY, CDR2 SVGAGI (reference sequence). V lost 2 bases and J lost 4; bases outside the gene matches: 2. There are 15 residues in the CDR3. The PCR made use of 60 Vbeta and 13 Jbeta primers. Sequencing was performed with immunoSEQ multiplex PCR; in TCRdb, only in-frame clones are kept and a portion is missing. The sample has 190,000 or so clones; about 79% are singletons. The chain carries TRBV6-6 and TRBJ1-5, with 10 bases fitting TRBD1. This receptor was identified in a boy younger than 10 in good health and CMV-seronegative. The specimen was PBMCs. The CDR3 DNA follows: TGTGCCAGCAGTTACGCGGACAGGGGGAATCAGCCCCAGCATTTT. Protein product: CASSYADRGNQPQHF.